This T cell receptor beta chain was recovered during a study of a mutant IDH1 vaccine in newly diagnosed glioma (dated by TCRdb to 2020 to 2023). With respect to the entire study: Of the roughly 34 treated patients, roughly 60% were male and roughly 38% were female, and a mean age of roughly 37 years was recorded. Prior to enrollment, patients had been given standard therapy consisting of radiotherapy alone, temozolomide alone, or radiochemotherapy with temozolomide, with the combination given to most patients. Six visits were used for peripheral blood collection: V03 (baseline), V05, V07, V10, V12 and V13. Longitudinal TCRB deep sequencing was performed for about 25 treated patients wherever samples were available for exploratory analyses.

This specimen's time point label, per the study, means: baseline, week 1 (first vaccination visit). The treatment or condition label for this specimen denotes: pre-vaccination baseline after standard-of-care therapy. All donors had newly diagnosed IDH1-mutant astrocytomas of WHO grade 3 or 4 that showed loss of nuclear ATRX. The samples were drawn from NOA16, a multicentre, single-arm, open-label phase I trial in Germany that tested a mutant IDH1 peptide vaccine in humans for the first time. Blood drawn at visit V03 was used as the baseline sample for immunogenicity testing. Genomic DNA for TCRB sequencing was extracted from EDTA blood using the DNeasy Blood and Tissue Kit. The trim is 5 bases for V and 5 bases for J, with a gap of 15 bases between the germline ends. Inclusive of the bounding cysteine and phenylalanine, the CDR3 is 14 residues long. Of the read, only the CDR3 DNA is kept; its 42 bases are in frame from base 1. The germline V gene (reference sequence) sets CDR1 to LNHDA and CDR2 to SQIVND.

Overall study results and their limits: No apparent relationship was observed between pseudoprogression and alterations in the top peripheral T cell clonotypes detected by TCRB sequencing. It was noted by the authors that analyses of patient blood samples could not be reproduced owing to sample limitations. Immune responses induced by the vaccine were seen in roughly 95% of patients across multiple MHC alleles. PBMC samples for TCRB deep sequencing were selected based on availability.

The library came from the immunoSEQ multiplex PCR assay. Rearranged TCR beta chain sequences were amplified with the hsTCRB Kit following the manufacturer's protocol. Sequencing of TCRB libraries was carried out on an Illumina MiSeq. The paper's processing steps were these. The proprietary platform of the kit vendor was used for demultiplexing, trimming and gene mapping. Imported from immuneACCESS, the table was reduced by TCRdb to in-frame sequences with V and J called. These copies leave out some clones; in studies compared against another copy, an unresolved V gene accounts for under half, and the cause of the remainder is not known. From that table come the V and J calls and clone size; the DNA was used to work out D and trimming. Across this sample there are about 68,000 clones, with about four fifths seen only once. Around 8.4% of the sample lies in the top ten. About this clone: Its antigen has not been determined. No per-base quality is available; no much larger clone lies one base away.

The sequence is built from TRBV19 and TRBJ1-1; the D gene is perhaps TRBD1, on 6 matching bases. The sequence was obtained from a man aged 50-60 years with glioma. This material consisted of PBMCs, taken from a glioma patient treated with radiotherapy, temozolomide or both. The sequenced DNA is TGTGCCAGTAGTTTCGGTAGGGGGAGTACTGAAGCTTTCTTT. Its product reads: CASSFGRGSTEAFF.